Shown below are 11 T cell receptor beta chains from a single sample sequenced in a study of response to subunit inactivated influenza vaccine. TCRdb called the RT-PCR reads again in MiXCR, with one record for every CDR3 protein. The data contain around 180,000 distinct CDR3 sequences, nearly 9.5% of them singletons. The sequencing here drew on non-naive T cells sorted from PBMCs, taken on the day of vaccination. The receptors were sampled from a man aged 45-65 years who received an inactivated influenza vaccine.

Only a few counts were recorded for this clonotype. The chain has TRBV12-3 or TRBV12-4 and TRBJ1-2, with D perhaps matching TRBD1 (5 bases). The CDR3 covers 12 residues. V was trimmed by 6 bases and J by 8 bases, leaving 13 bases between them. This CDR3 is CASSHRDLGYTF. CDR3 nucleotide sequence: TGTGCCAGCAGCCACCGGGACCTAGGCTACACCTTC.

In this sample, this clonotype turned up a few times. The rearrangement joins TRBV10-3 to TRBJ2-7; 7 bases fit TRBD2. The V gene's germline CDR1 is ENHRY and CDR2 SYGVKD. J lost 3 bases, V lost 0 bases, and 5 bases had no gene match. This CDR3 comprises 15 residues. The CDR3 DNA sequence: TGTGCCATCAGTGAGTCCGGGGGGAAGGGCTACGAGCAGTACTTC. Translation gives CAISESGGKGYEQYF.

Concerning this clonotype itself: This clone may be a read error of a much larger clone one base away. V and J are TRBV5-6 and TRBJ1-2; TRBD1 matches at 9 bases. Germline loops: CDR1 SGHDT, CDR2 YYEEEE. This CDR3 has 13 amino acids. This CDR3 reads CASGLGTGTGYTF. The CDR3 coding sequence is TGTGCCAGCGGCTTGGGGACAGGGACTGGCTACACCTTC.

J is TRBJ1-5 and V is TRBV5-1; tentative D call: TRBD1 (6 bases). Trimming pared 9 bases from V and 4 bases from J, leaving 17 bases between. The length of the CDR3 is 14 residues. Germline V lookup: CDR1 SGHRS, CDR2 YFSETQ. CDR3 residues: CATTGPQPNQPQHF. The CDR3 DNA reads TGCGCCACCACAGGGCCCCAACCTAATCAGCCCCAGCATTTT.

This clonotype showed up many times. CDR3 protein: CSAMRLAGQETQYF. The CDR3 DNA sequence: TGCAGTGCTATGCGGCTAGCGGGGCAAGAGACCCAGTACTTC. The chain is built from TRBV20-1 and TRBJ2-5; 9 bases fit TRBD2. The CDR3 is 14 amino acids. V gave up 4 bases and J gave up 2 bases; unmatched junction bases: 5. The germline CDR1 and CDR2 sequences are DFQATT and SNEGSKA (reference sequence).

This clonotype was picked up many times. The chain couples TRBV12-3 or TRBV12-4 to TRBJ2-5; 8 bases fit TRBD1. The CDR3 covers 14 residues. With V trimmed by 2 bases and J by 4 bases, 3 bases remained unmatched. CDR3 amino acids: CASSLLTGVETQYF. The CDR3 DNA sequence: TGTGCCAGCAGTTTATTGACAGGGGTAGAGACCCAGTACTTC.

The sample holds one count of this clonotype. The V call is TRBV12-3 or TRBV12-4, the J call TRBJ2-3; the match to TRBD2 covers 10 bases. This CDR3 has 14 amino acids. With 7 bases clipped from V and 3 bases from J, the junction kept 4 bases outside the gene matches. The CDR3 sequence: CASTLAGVTDTQYF. DNA for the CDR3: TGTGCCAGCACTCTAGCGGGGGTAACAGATACGCAGTATTTT.

This clonotype was recorded a few times. This chain connects TRBV29-1 to TRBJ1-1; D possibly corresponds to TRBD1 (6 bases). CDR1 and CDR2 (germline): SQVTM, ANQGSEA. The CDR3 contains 11 residues. Trimming pared 8 bases from V and 3 bases from J, leaving 10 bases between. In nucleotides, the CDR3 is TGCAGCCTACGGACAGACACTGAAGCTTTCTTT. It encodes CSLRTDTEAFF.

At least ten counts were recorded for this clonotype. This chain uses TRBV5-1 with TRBJ2-7, with 9 bases lining up with TRBD1. V shed 0 bases, J shed 3 bases, and the junction held 1 base outside the gene matches. This CDR3 has 14 amino acids. Germline values: CDR1 SGHRS, CDR2 YFSETQ. The CDR3 spells CASSLGTGVYEQYF. In DNA, the CDR3 is TGCGCCAGCAGCTTGGGGACAGGGGTCTACGAGCAGTACTTC. The entire variable domain, with the rest obtained from reference TRBV5-1 and TRBJ2-7, is as follows: KAGVTQTPRYLIKTRGQQVTLSCSPISGHRSVSWYQQTPGQGLQFLFEYFSETQRNKGNFPGRFSGRQFSNSRSEMNVSTLELGDSALYLCASSLGTGVYEQYFGPGTRLTVT.

The V call is TRBV14, the J call TRBJ2-5; no reliable D call. CDR1 SGHDN and CDR2 FVKESK come from the germline V gene. CDR3 length: 16 amino acids. Trimming pared 1 base from V and 5 bases from J, leaving 17 bases between. The chain's CDR3 is CASSQVIGRSGETQYF. The CDR3 DNA is TGTGCCAGCAGCCAAGTGATCGGCAGGTCCGGGGAGACCCAGTACTTC.

The chain uses TRBV12-3 or TRBV12-4 and TRBJ2-1; TRBD2 matches 9 bases. This CDR3 is built from 16 residues. The trim removed 3 bases at V and 1 base at J, leaving 4 bases unmatched. CDR3 region: CASSLIAGASYNEQFF. DNA of the CDR3: TGTGCCAGCAGTTTGATAGCGGGAGCATCCTACAATGAGCAGTTCTTC.